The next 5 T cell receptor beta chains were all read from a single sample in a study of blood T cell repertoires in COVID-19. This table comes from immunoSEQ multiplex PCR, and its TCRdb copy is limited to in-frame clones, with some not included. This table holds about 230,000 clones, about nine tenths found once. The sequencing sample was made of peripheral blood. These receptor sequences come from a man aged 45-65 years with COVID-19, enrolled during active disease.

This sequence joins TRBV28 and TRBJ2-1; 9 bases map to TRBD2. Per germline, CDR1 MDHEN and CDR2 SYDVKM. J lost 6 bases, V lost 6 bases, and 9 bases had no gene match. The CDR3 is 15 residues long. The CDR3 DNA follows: TGTGCCAGCAGGTCCGGGACTAGCCCTTCCAATGAGCAGTTCTTC. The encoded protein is CASRSGTSPSNEQFF.

The CDR3 nucleotides read TGTGCCAGCAGCCCCGTAGCGAACACTGAAGCTTTCTTT. This codes for CASSPVANTEAFF. The chain employs TRBV5-6 and TRBJ1-1, with D hard to call. Trimming took off 4 bases at V and 1 base at J, with 8 bases between the two ends. CDR1 is SGHDT, CDR2 YYEEEE, per germline. CDR3 length equals 13 residues.

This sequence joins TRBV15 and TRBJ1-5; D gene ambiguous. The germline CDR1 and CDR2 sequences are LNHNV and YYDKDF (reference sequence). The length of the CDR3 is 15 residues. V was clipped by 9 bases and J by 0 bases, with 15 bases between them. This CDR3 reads CATGETYNSNQPQHF. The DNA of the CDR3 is TGTGCCACGGGAGAGACATATAATAGCAATCAGCCCCAGCATTTT.

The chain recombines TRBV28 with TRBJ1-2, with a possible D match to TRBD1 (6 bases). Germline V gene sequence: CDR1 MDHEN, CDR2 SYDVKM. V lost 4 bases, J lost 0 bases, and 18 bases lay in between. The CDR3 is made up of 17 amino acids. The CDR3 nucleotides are TGTGCCAGCAGTTCCTGGGGGCTGAGGGGCGCTAACTATGGCTACACCTTC. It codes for CASSSWGLRGANYGYTF.

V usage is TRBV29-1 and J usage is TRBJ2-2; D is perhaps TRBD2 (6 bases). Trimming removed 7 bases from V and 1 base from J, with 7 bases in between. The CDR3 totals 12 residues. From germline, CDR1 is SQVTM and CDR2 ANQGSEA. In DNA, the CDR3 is TGCAGCGCTAGCGAGAACACCGGGGAGCTGTTTTTT. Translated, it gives CSASENTGELFF.